The clone carrying this TCR beta chain was seen repeatedly, ten times or more. The antigen is unknown. Germline V gene lookup returns CDR1 SQVTM and CDR2 ANQGSEA. V was trimmed by 3 bases and J by 7 bases, leaving 13 bases between them. The CDR3 is made up of 13 amino acids. The time point was: patch test 1, 2 weeks after DPC sensitization. Treatment of the sample: therapeutic diphenylcyclopropenone sensitization with weekly scalp DPC. The data are from a study of human T cells and chemical hapten exposure. Study at large: The patients, most of them female, presented with alopecia areata, totalis or universalis. Per-sample TCR yield variability stemmed mainly from small pooled library volume differences.

Using its own MiXCR run on the RACE reads, TCRdb lists one record per CDR3 protein. The sample includes 75,000 to 100,000 distinct CDR3 sequences, under 15% of them seen just once. Study-wide results and limits: While controls formed fewer of them, expanded TCRs formed significantly more large CDR3 similarity clusters.

Source: whole blood, taken in connection with sensitization to the hapten diphenylcyclopropenone (DPC). This chain connects TRBV29-1 to TRBJ2-1, with a tentative D call TRBD1 (5 bases). The source of this sequence is a woman aged 40-49 years with alopecia areata. Some clones in this sample may be carry-over from other donors' samples. The CDR3 bases are TGCAGCGTTGATACTGGGTCAGGGAATGAGCAGTTCTTC. It translates to CSVDTGSGNEQFF.